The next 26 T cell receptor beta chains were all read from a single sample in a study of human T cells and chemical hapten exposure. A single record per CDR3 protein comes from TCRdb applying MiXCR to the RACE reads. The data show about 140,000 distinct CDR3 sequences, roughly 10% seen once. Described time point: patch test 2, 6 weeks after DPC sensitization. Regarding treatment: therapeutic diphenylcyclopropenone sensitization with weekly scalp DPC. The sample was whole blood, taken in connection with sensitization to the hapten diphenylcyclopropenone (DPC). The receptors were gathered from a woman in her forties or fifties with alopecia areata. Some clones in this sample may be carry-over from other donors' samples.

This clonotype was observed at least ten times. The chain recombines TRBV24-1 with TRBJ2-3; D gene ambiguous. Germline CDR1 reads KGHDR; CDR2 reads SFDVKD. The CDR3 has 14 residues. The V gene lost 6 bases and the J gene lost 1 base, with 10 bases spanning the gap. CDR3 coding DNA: TGTGCCACCAGTCCCCCCCACCGCACAGATACGCAGTATTTT. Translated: CATSPPHRTDTQYF.

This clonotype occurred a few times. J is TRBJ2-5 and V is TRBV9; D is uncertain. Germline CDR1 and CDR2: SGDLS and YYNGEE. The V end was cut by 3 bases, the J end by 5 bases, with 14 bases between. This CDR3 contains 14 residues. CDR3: CASSASHGAETQYF. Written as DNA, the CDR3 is TGTGCCAGCAGCGCCTCCCATGGTGCGGAGACCCAGTACTTC.

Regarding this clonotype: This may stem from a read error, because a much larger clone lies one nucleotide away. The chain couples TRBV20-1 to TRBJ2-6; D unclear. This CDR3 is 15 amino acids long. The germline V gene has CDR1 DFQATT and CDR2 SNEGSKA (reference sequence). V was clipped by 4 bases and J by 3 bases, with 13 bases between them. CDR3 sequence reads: CSATAGASGANVLTF. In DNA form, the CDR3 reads TGCAGTGCTACTGCTGGTGCTAGTGGGGCCAACGTCCTGACTTTC.

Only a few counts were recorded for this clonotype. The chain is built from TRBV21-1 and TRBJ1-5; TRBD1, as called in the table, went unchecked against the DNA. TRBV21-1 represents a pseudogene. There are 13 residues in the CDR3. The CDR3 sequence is CARTATYNQPQHF. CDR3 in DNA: TGTGCCAGGACAGCTACTTACAATCAGCCCCAGCATTTT.

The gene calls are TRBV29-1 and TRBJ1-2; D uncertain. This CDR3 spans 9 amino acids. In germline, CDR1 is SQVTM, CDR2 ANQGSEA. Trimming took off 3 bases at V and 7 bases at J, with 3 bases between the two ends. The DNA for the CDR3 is TGCAGCGTTGACTCTGGCTACACCTTC. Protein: CSVDSGYTF.

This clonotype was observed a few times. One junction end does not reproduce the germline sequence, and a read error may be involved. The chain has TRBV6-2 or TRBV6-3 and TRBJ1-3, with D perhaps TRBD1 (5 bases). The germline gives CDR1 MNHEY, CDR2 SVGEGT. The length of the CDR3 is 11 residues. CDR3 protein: CAIAQGNTIYF. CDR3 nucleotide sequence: TGTGCCATCGCCCAGGGAAACACTATATATTTT.

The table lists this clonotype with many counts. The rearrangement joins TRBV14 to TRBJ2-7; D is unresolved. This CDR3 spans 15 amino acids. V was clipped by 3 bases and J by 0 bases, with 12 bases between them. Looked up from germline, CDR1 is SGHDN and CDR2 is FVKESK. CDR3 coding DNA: TGTGCCAGCAGCCACCGATTGGGCAGCTCCTACGAGCAGTACTTC. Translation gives CASSHRLGSSYEQYF. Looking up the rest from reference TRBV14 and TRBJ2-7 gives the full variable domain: EAGVTQFPSHSVIEKGQTVTLRCDPISGHDNLYWYRRVMGKEIKFLLHFVKESKQDESGMPNNRFLAERTGGTYSTLKVQPAELEDSGVYFCASSHRLGSSYEQYFGPGTRLTVT.

In nucleotides, the CDR3 is TGCAGCGTTGACAACTGGAACACTGAAGCTTTCTTT. It translates to CSVDNWNTEAFF. The rearrangement links TRBV29-1 to TRBJ1-1; D ambiguous. V shed 3 bases and J shed 1 base, with 6 bases lying between them. The CDR3 has 12 residues. CDR1 and CDR2 from the germline V gene are SQVTM and ANQGSEA.

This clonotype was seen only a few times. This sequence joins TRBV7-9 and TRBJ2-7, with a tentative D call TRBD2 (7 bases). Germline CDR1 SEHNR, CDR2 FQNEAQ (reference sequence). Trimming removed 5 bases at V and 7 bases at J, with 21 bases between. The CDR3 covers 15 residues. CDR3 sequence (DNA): TGTGCCAGCAGCCTCGGGAAGGGGGGGCTTACGGAGCAGTACTTC. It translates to CASSLGKGGLTEQYF.

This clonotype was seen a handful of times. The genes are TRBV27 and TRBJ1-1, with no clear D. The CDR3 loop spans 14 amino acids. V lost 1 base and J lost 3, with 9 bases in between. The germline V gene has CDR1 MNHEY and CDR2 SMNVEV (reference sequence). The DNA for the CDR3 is TGTGCCAGCAGTTTATATGGGCCGGACACTGAAGCTTTCTTT. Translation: CASSLYGPDTEAFF.

The CDR3 loop reads CASRSGARDEQFF. CDR3 bases: TGTGCCAGCAGGTCGGGAGCAAGGGATGAGCAGTTCTTC. The gene calls are TRBV7-9 and TRBJ2-1; D perhaps matches TRBD2 (6 bases). Trimming cost V 6 bases and J 8 bases, with 14 bases left between them. This CDR3 has 13 amino acids. Germline CDR1 and CDR2: SEHNR and FQNEAQ (reference sequence).

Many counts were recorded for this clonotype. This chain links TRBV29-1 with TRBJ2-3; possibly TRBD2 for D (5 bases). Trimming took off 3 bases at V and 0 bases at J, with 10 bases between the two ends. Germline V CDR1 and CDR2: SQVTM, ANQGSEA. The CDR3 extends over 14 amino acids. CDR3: CSVDSGLSTDTQYF. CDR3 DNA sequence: TGCAGCGTTGATTCTGGACTCAGCACAGATACGCAGTATTTT.

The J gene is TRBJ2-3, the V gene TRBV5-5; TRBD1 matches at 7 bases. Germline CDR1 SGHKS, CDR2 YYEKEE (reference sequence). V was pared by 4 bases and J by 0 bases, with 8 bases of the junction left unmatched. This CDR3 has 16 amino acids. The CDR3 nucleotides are TGTGCCAGCAGCCTGGGACAGCAACTTAGCACAGATACGCAGTATTTT. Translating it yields CASSLGQQLSTDTQYF.

The CDR3 sequence is CASSSPLTGVTDTQYF. The CDR3 bases are TGTGCCAGCAGCTCCCCCCTAACGGGAGTCACAGATACGCAGTATTTT. The V gene is TRBV9, the J gene TRBJ2-3; possible D gene TRBD2, 6 bases. V lost 4 bases and J 2 bases, leaving 17 bases between the germline ends. Per germline, CDR1 SGDLS and CDR2 YYNGEE. This CDR3 spans 16 amino acids.

The CDR3 DNA reads TGCAGCGCCCCATTCGAAGGGAGCTCCTACAATGAGCAGTTCTTC. Amino acids: CSAPFEGSSYNEQFF. The rearrangement links TRBV29-1 to TRBJ2-1; D may be TRBD2 (5 bases). Germline CDR1 is SQVTM and CDR2 is ANQGSEA. The ends were cut back, 7 bases at V and 0 bases at J, with 16 bases in the middle. The CDR3 length is 15 residues.

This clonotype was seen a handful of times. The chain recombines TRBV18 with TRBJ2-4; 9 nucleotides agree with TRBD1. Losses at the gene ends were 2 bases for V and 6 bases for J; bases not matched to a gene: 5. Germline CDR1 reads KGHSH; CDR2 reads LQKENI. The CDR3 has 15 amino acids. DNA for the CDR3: TGTGCCAGCTCACCAGGGACAGGGAATCGAAACATTCAGTACTTC. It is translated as CASSPGTGNRNIQYF.

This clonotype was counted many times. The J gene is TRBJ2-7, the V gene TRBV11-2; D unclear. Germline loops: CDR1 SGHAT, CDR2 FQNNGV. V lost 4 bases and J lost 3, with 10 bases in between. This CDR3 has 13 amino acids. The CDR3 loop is CASSSYWDYEQYF. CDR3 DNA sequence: TGTGCCAGCAGCTCCTATTGGGACTACGAGCAGTACTTC.

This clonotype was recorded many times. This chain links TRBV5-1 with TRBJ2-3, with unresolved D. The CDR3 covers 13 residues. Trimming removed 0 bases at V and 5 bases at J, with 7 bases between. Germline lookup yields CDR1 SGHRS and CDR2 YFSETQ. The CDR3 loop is CASSLAPEDTQYF. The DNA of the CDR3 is TGCGCCAGCAGCTTGGCCCCTGAAGATACGCAGTATTTT.

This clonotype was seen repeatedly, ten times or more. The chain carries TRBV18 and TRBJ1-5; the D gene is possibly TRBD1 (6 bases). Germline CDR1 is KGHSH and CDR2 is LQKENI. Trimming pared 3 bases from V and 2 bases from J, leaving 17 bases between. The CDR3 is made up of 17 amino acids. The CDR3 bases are TGTGCCAGCTCACCTTTCCAGCGGGGGGCTGGCAATCAGCCCCAGCATTTT. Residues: CASSPFQRGAGNQPQHF.

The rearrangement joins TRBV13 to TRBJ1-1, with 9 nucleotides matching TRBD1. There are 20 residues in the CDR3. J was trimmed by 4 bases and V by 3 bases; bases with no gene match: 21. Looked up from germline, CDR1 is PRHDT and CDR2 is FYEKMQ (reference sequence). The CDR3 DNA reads TGTGCCAGCAGCTTTTCGGGCCTATTACAGGGGGCGCAGTCCGGCACTGAAGCTTTCTTT. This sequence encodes CASSFSGLLQGAQSGTEAFF.

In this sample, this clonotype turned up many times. The CDR3 region has the DNA TGCAGTTCCTGGACAGGGAGGCTCCCTGAAGCTTTCTTT. This encodes CSSWTGRLPEAFF. The chain joins TRBV20-1 to TRBJ1-1; 8 nucleotides align to TRBD1. Per the germline V gene, CDR1 is DFQATT and CDR2 is SNEGSKA (reference sequence). V lost 8 bases, J lost 6 bases, and 11 bases stayed unmatched. This CDR3 is built from 13 residues.

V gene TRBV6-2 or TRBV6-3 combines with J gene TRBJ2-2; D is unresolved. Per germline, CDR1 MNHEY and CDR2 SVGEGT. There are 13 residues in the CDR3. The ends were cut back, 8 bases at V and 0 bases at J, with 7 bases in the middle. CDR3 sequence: CASGESNTGELFF. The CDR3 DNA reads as TGTGCCAGCGGGGAATCGAACACCGGGGAGCTGTTTTTT.

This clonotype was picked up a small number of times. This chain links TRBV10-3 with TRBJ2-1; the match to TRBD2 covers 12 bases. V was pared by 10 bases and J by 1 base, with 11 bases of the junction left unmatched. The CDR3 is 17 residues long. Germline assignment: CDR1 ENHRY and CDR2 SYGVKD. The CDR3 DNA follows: TGTGCCACCCGAAAGACTAGCGGGAGCCAATCCTACAATGAGCAGTTCTTC. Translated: CATRKTSGSQSYNEQFF.

The DNA for the CDR3 is TGCAGTGCTTCAGATGGGGGCTATGGCTACACCTTC. It is translated as CSASDGGYGYTF. J is TRBJ1-2 and V is TRBV20-1, with D possibly matching TRBD1 (5 bases). The germline V gene has CDR1 DFQATT and CDR2 SNEGSKA (reference sequence). Trimming took off 5 bases at V and 4 bases at J, with 11 bases between the two ends. The CDR3 covers 12 residues.

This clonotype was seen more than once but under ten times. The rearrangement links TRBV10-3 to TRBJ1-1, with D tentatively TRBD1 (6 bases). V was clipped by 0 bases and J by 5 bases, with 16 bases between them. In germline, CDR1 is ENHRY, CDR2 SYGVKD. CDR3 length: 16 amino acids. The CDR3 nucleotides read TGTGCCATCAGTGAGTCGAAGGCCCAGGGGATGACTGAAGCTTTCTTT. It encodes CAISESKAQGMTEAFF.

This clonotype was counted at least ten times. The CDR3, as DNA: TGTGCCACCAGTGAGCCCCCGGCCCAGCAGCCCCAGCATTTT. Its translation is CATSEPPAQQPQHF. The chain employs TRBV24-1 and TRBJ1-5; D unresolved. CDR1 is KGHDR and CDR2 is SFDVKD in the germline V gene. The CDR3 runs to 14 residues. V lost 4 bases and J lost 7, with 13 bases in between.